The 25 T cell receptor beta chains presented below share a single source sample, sequenced in a study of blood T cell repertoires in COVID-19. Produced via immunoSEQ multiplex PCR; TCRdb's table is partial and in-frame only. The sample has roughly 100,000 clones; roughly 80% are singletons. Sample: peripheral blood. These receptors originate from a man of 80 years or more with active or convalescent COVID-19.

This clone turned up a few times. The chain employs TRBV5-4 and TRBJ1-4, with D hard to call. Between the trimmed V and J ends, which lost 4 bases and 3 bases, there was a span of 13 bases. CDR3 length: 15 amino acids. The V gene's germline CDR1 is SGHNT and CDR2 YYREEE (reference sequence). The CDR3 reads CASSRVGGANEKLFF. As DNA, the CDR3 is TGTGCCAGCAGCCGGGTAGGAGGTGCTAATGAAAAACTGTTTTTT.

CDR3 nucleotides: TGCGCCAGCAGCCAAGTAATGAGCTCCCAGCAGTACTTC. This sequence encodes CASSQVMSSQQYF. This sequence joins TRBV4-3 and TRBJ2-7; D gene uncertain. CDR1 LGHNA and CDR2 YSLEER come from the germline V gene. This CDR3 is built from 13 residues. Between the trimmed V and J ends, which lost 1 base and 8 bases, there was a span of 12 bases.

J is TRBJ1-1 and V is TRBV3-1 (or the pseudogene TRBV3-2); the match to TRBD1 covers 7 bases. V was clipped by 2 bases and J by 4 bases; unmatched bases: 4. CDR1 LGHDT and CDR2 YNNKEL come from the germline V gene (reference sequence). The CDR3 sequence is 14 residues long. For the CDR3, the DNA is TGTGCCAGCAGCCAAAGAGGGGGCCCCACTGAAGCTTTCTTT. This codes for CASSQRGGPTEAFF.

A few counts support this clone. The chain is built from TRBV7-9 and TRBJ2-5; 15 bases fit TRBD2. Germline trimming cut 5 bases from V and 6 bases from J; bases unmatched to any gene: 10. CDR3 size: 17 residues. From germline, CDR1 is SEHNR and CDR2 FQNEAQ (reference sequence). CDR3 DNA: TGTGCCAGCAGCCCCCCCGGGACTAGCGGGGGGATAAAGACCCAGTACTTC. Protein product: CASSPPGTSGGIKTQYF. The entire variable domain, with the rest obtained from reference TRBV7-9 and TRBJ2-5, is as follows: DTGVSQNPRHKITKRGQNVTFRCDPISEHNRLYWYRQTLGQGPEFLTYFQNEAQLEKSRLLSDRFSAERPKGSFSTLEIQRTEQGDSAMYLCASSPPGTSGGIKTQYFGPGTRLLVL.

This chain joins TRBV2 and TRBJ1-3, with D perhaps matching TRBD1 (6 bases). CDR3 length: 14 amino acids. Germline CDR1 and CDR2: SNHLY and FYNNEI. The ends were cut back, 6 bases at V and 0 bases at J, with 9 bases in the middle. Here the CDR3 DNA reads TGTGCCAGCAGAGGACAGATCTCTGGAAACACCATATATTTT. Translated, it gives CASRGQISGNTIYF.

The chain has TRBV6-5 and TRBJ1-1, with unresolved D. The germline V and J ends were trimmed by 7 bases and 5 bases, with 11 bases remaining between them. Germline loops: CDR1 MNHEY, CDR2 SVGAGI. This CDR3 contains 12 residues. The DNA of the CDR3 is TGTGCCAGCAAGGGCGGAGGGACTGAAGCTTTCTTT. It yields the protein CASKGGGTEAFF.

The chain employs TRBV5-6 and TRBJ2-5, with 7 bases matching TRBD1. Germline V gene lookup returns CDR1 SGHDT and CDR2 YYEEEE. The V gene end was trimmed by 0 bases and the J gene end by 4 bases; junction bases not matched to a gene: 0. The length of the CDR3 is 13 residues. The CDR3 coding sequence is TGTGCCAGCAGCTTGGACAGGGGAGAGACCCAGTACTTC. Its protein is CASSLDRGETQYF.

Here the CDR3 DNA reads TGTGCCAGCAGCGAACGATCCCCGGCGGGGGGAAGTGACGGGGAGCTGTTTTTT. This encodes CASSERSPAGGSDGELFF. The chain recombines TRBV11-3 with TRBJ2-2; 8 bases match TRBD2. The length of the CDR3 is 18 residues. Germline V lookup: CDR1 SGHNT, CDR2 YENEEA. The V and J ends lost 5 bases and 7 bases, in that order; junction bases with no gene match: 18.

This clone was counted between two and nine times. The chain uses TRBV6-5 and TRBJ1-2, with no clear D. The CDR3 sequence is 12 residues long. Trimming shortened V by 2 bases and J by 13 bases, and 14 bases separated the two germline ends. Germline values: CDR1 MNHEY, CDR2 SVGAGI. The CDR3 DNA is TGTGCCAGCAGTTACGGGGTGGAGGAAGCCACCTTC. This sequence encodes CASSYGVEEATF.

This sequence joins TRBV6-5 and TRBJ1-6; 8 bases align to TRBD1. Germline-derived CDR1 and CDR2 are MNHEY and SVGAGI. This CDR3 is built from 15 residues. Trimming removed 2 bases from V and 9 bases from J; junction bases left unmatched: 6. CDR3 sequence (DNA): TGTGCCAGCAGTTACGAGACAGGGGCTACTTCACCCCTCCACTTT. Translation gives CASSYETGATSPLHF.

The chain couples TRBV9 to TRBJ2-2; D might be TRBD1 (8 bases). Germline V CDR1 and CDR2: SGDLS, YYNGEE. CDR3 size: 16 residues. Trimming pared 4 bases from V and 5 bases from J, leaving 18 bases between. CDR3 in amino acids: CASSLSGTGATGELFF. In nucleotides, the CDR3 is TGTGCCAGCAGCCTAAGCGGGACAGGAGCGACCGGGGAGCTGTTTTTT.

The J gene is TRBJ2-3, the V gene TRBV7-2; maybe TRBD2 (6 bases). CDR1 is SGHTA and CDR2 is FQGNSA in the germline V gene. The CDR3 loop spans 17 amino acids. The V end was cut by 0 bases, the J end by 0 bases, with 13 bases between. The CDR3 loop is CASSLAGAGPSTDTQYF. The CDR3 DNA sequence: TGTGCCAGCAGCTTAGCCGGGGCGGGGCCTAGCACAGATACGCAGTATTTT.

This clone was seen once. J is TRBJ1-4 and V is TRBV3-1 (or the pseudogene TRBV3-2); D uncertain. The CDR3 length is 14 residues. Germline lookup yields CDR1 LGHDT and CDR2 YNNKEL (reference sequence). Trimming removed 1 base at V and 11 bases at J, with 14 bases between. The CDR3 sequence: CASSQAYVGRKLFF. DNA of the CDR3: TGTGCCAGCAGCCAAGCCTACGTCGGGAGGAAACTGTTTTTT.

The rearrangement links TRBV5-1 to TRBJ1-1; no definite D call. Germline V CDR1 and CDR2: SGHRS, YFSETQ. V was clipped by 5 bases and J by 6 bases, with 17 bases between them. This CDR3 comprises 14 residues. DNA for the CDR3: TGCGCCAGCAGGAAAGAGTCGTGGGCAGCTGAAGCTTTCTTT. Its protein product is CASRKESWAAEAFF.

The chain employs TRBV3-1 (or the pseudogene TRBV3-2) and TRBJ2-7; TRBD1 is a possible D gene (5 bases). The germline gives CDR1 LGHDT, CDR2 YNNKEL (reference sequence). Trimming shortened V by 3 bases and J by 3 bases, and 15 bases separated the two germline ends. This CDR3 spans 15 amino acids. CDR3 nucleotide sequence: TGTGCCAGCAGCCAGGATTTAGGGGCCGGCTACGAGCAGTACTTC. This sequence encodes CASSQDLGAGYEQYF.

The chain couples TRBV18 to TRBJ2-1; TRBD2 agrees at 8 bases. Germline values: CDR1 KGHSH, CDR2 LQKENI. V lost 4 bases and J lost 6; bases outside the gene matches: 8. CDR3 length: 15 residues. The CDR3 bases are TGTGCCAGCTCACGGATTGCGGGGGGAGGCAATGAGCAGTTCTTC. This translates into CASSRIAGGGNEQFF.

This chain links TRBV7-2 with TRBJ2-2; D gene uncertain. CDR1 and CDR2 (germline): SGHTA, FQGNSA. Trimming left V 5 bases short and J 3 bases short, with 13 bases between. The CDR3 loop spans 15 amino acids. The CDR3 sequence: CASSAIDTYTGELFF. The CDR3 DNA reads as TGTGCCAGCAGCGCGATAGACACCTACACCGGGGAGCTGTTTTTT.

The rearrangement uses TRBV10-3 and TRBJ1-2; D might be TRBD1 (6 bases). The germline V gene has CDR1 ENHRY and CDR2 SYGVKD. The CDR3 loop spans 13 amino acids. Trimming stripped 11 bases from V and 2 bases from J, with 15 bases between. In nucleotides, the CDR3 is TGTGCCCTCCAACAGGGAGGGAACTATGGCTACACCTTC. Translation gives CALQQGGNYGYTF.

J is TRBJ1-4 and V is TRBV6-6, with D maybe TRBD1 (6 bases). The germline V gene encodes CDR1 MNHNY and CDR2 SVGAGI (reference sequence). V shed 0 bases and J shed 5 bases, with 13 bases lying between them. The CDR3 spans 16 residues. The CDR3 is CASSYSRGGKNEKLFF. The CDR3 nucleotides read TGTGCCAGCAGTTACTCTAGGGGGGGCAAAAATGAAAAACTGTTTTTT.

This chain joins TRBV20-1 and TRBJ2-7; weak D call: TRBD1 (5 bases). The CDR3 length is 11 residues. Germline V gives CDR1 DFQATT, CDR2 SNEGSKA (reference sequence). The V gene lost 1 base and the J gene lost 10 bases, with 11 bases spanning the gap. As DNA, the CDR3 is TGCAGTGCTAGAGTGAAGGACAATCAGTACTTC. This translates into CSARVKDNQYF.

The J gene is TRBJ1-1, the V gene TRBV6-6; 8 bases fit TRBD1. The germline V gene has CDR1 MNHNY and CDR2 SVGAGI (reference sequence). CDR3 size: 15 residues. The V and J ends lost 2 bases and 4 bases, in that order; junction bases with no gene match: 6. The CDR3 region is CASSYRDRISTEAFF. The CDR3 DNA sequence: TGTGCCAGCAGTTACCGGGACAGGATTTCCACTGAAGCTTTCTTT.

The chain carries TRBV7-9 and TRBJ2-3; D gene ambiguous. V lost 4 bases and J 4 bases, leaving 9 bases between the germline ends. CDR1 is SEHNR and CDR2 is FQNEAQ in the germline V gene (reference sequence). The CDR3 runs to 13 residues. The CDR3 spells CASSSATPDTQYF. For the CDR3, the DNA is TGTGCCAGCAGCTCCGCGACACCAGATACGCAGTATTTT.

This clone showed up many times. Distinct nucleotide sequences in the sample also encode this CDR3. V gene TRBV5-1 combines with J gene TRBJ1-1, with TRBD1 matching 9 bases. The ends lost 5 bases at V and 5 bases at J; junction bases unmatched: 7. Per germline, CDR1 SGHRS and CDR2 YFSETQ. This CDR3 spans 14 amino acids. CDR3 nucleotides: TGCGCCAGCAGGGCGACAGGGGGTGGGACTGAAGCTTTCTTT. Protein product: CASRATGGGTEAFF.

V gene TRBV30 combines with J gene TRBJ2-3; D possibly corresponds to TRBD1 (6 bases). Germline V lookup: CDR1 GTSNPN, CDR2 SVGIG (reference sequence). V was clipped by 3 bases and J by 0 bases, with 13 bases between them. The CDR3 loop spans 15 amino acids. The CDR3 nucleotides read TGTGCCTGGAGCAGGGGCAGGGGTAGCACAGATACGCAGTATTTT. Amino acids: CAWSRGRGSTDTQYF.

The V call is TRBV19, the J call TRBJ1-2, with a possible D match to TRBD1 (5 bases). Germline CDR1 LNHDA, CDR2 SQIVND (reference sequence). V was clipped by 6 bases and J by 4 bases, with 12 bases between them. CDR3 length: 13 amino acids. The CDR3 protein is CASRRAGVYGYTF. CDR3 nucleotide sequence: TGTGCCAGTAGACGGGCGGGGGTCTATGGCTACACCTTC.